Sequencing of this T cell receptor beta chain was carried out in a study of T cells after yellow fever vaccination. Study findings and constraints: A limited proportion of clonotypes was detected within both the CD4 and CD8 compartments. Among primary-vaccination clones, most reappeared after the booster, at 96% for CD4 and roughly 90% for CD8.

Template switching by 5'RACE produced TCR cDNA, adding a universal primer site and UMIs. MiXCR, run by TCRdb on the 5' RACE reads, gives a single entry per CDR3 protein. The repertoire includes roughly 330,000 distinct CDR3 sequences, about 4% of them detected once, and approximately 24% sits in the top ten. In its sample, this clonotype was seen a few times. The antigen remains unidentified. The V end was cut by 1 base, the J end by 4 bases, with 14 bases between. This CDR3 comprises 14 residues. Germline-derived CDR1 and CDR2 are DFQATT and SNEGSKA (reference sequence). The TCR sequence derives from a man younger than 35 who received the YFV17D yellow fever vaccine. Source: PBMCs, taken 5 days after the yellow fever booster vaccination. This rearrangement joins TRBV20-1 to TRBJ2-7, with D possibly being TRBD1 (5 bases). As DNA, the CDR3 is TGCAGTGCTAGAGTTTCAGGGTACTCGTACGAGCAGTACTTC. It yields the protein CSARVSGYSYEQYF.